A single sample is the source of the 19 T cell receptor beta chains below, sequenced in a study of T cell repertoires in cytomegalovirus infection. Each CDR3 protein is one row after TCRdb ran MiXCR on the reads. The sample lists a few hundred thousand distinct CDR3 sequences; approximately 24% were seen once. The sequencing sample was made of CD8+ T cells from PBMCs. Every receptor here comes from a human donor in good health (CMV status not recorded). Some clones in this sample may be carry-over from other donors' samples.

This clonotype has just a few counts. The rearrangement joins TRBV7-2 to TRBJ2-3, with 7 bases lining up with TRBD2. Germline V gene data show CDR1 as SGHTA and CDR2 as FQGNSA. V gave up 4 bases and J gave up 2 bases; unmatched junction bases: 9. The CDR3 is made up of 16 amino acids. This chain's CDR3 is CASSSGTTLPTDTQYF. CDR3 coding DNA: TGTGCCAGCAGCTCCGGGACTACCCTACCCACAGATACGCAGTATTTT.

The J gene is TRBJ2-2, the V gene TRBV6-6, with D possibly being TRBD1 (6 bases). The germline V and J ends were trimmed by 7 bases and 5 bases, with 8 bases remaining between them. This CDR3 region has 12 residues. The V gene's germline CDR1 is MNHNY and CDR2 SVGAGI (reference sequence). Here the CDR3 DNA reads TGTGCCAGCACAGGGGAGACCGGGGAGCTGTTTTTT. It yields the protein CASTGETGELFF.

V usage is TRBV24-1 and J usage is TRBJ2-7; either TRBD1 or TRBD2 may fit D (5 bases each). Trimming pared 10 bases from V and 2 bases from J, leaving 14 bases between. The CDR3 covers 13 residues. Germline V CDR1 and CDR2: KGHDR, SFDVKD. CDR3 coding DNA: TGTGCCACGGCATGGGGGTTCCCCTACGAGCAGTACTTC. It is translated as CATAWGFPYEQYF.

The chain joins TRBV20-1 to TRBJ1-5, with D hard to call. CDR1 and CDR2 (germline): DFQATT, SNEGSKA (reference sequence). The CDR3 length is 13 residues. Trimming took 6 bases from V and 4 from J, leaving 13 bases between them. CDR3 coding DNA: TGCAGTGCAGATACGGGTTATAATCAGCCCCAGCATTTT. Translation: CSADTGYNQPQHF.

This chain uses TRBV25-1 with TRBJ1-4; D remains ambiguous. This CDR3 spans 12 amino acids. Trimming took off 7 bases at V and 5 bases at J, with 8 bases between the two ends. CDR1 is MGHDK, CDR2 SYGVNS, per germline. CDR3 sequence: CASKDWNEKLFF. The CDR3 DNA reads TGTGCCAGCAAGGACTGGAATGAAAAACTGTTTTTT.

This clonotype was recorded many times. The CDR3 sequence: CASSGKGPLLDPRTEAFF. CDR3 DNA sequence: TGTGCCAGCAGTGGAAAAGGCCCCCTTTTGGATCCGAGGACTGAAGCTTTCTTT. V and J are TRBV7-8 and TRBJ1-1; D is unclear. There are 18 residues in the CDR3. V dropped 6 bases and J dropped 5 bases, with 28 bases sitting between them. Per the germline V gene, CDR1 is SGHVS and CDR2 is FQNEAQ.

J is TRBJ2-5 and V is TRBV9; 8 positions match TRBD1. Germline CDR1 is SGDLS and CDR2 is YYNGEE. This CDR3 region has 16 residues. J lost 4 bases, V lost 3 bases, and 11 bases had no gene match. DNA of the CDR3: TGTGCCAGCAGCGAATTCGGACAGGGCGGTCGAGAGACCCAGTACTTC. It yields the protein CASSEFGQGGRETQYF. The whole variable domain, filled in from reference TRBV9 and TRBJ2-5, reads DSGVTQTPKHLITATGQRVTLRCSPRSGDLSVYWYQQSLDQGLQFLIQYYNGEERAKGNILERFSAQQFPDLHSELNLSSLELGDSALYFCASSEFGQGGRETQYFGPGTRLLVL.

This clonotype has ten or more counts. The V and J genes are TRBV4-1 and TRBJ2-2; maybe TRBD1 (6 bases). There are 14 residues in the CDR3. From germline, CDR1 is MGHRA and CDR2 YSYEKL. Trimming removed 3 bases at V and 7 bases at J, with 12 bases between. CDR3: CASSHSRGNGELFF. The CDR3 coding sequence is TGCGCCAGCAGCCATTCCAGGGGTAACGGGGAGCTGTTTTTT.

This chain connects TRBV7-9 to TRBJ2-1, with a weak D call TRBD2 (6 bases). V gave up 5 bases and J gave up 8 bases, with 16 bases separating them. The CDR3 covers 14 residues. Germline-derived CDR1 and CDR2 are SEHNR and FQNEAQ (reference sequence). This CDR3 reads CASSSAGTSYEQFF. As DNA, the CDR3 is TGTGCCAGCAGCAGCGCCGGGACTTCATATGAGCAGTTCTTC.

This clonotype has just a few counts. V gene TRBV7-6 combines with J gene TRBJ2-2, with D perhaps TRBD1 (7 bases). Trimming left V 4 bases short and J 4 bases short, with 13 bases between. CDR3 size: 15 residues. Germline V lookup: CDR1 SGHVS, CDR2 FNYEAQ. This CDR3 reads CASSSGTAGTGELFF. In nucleotides, the CDR3 is TGTGCCAGCAGCTCCGGGACAGCGGGCACCGGGGAGCTGTTTTTT.

This clonotype was found a few times. The chain joins TRBV28 to TRBJ2-7, with D perhaps TRBD1 (5 bases). This CDR3 has 14 residues. Germline CDR1 MDHEN, CDR2 SYDVKM. Trimming shortened V by 6 bases and J by 4 bases, and 16 bases separated the two germline ends. CDR3 coding DNA: TGTGCCAGCAGCGGTCTAGGACACCCTTACGAGCAGTACTTC. Protein product: CASSGLGHPYEQYF.

The chain joins TRBV2 to TRBJ2-1; 8 bases agree with TRBD2. CDR1 is SNHLY, CDR2 FYNNEI, per germline. This CDR3 has 15 residues. V lost 7 bases, J lost 3 bases, and 8 bases stayed unmatched. The CDR3 loop reads CASTTGGDDYNEQFF. The CDR3 DNA is TGTGCCAGCACCACCGGGGGGGATGACTACAATGAGCAGTTCTTC.

The V call is TRBV6-2 or TRBV6-3, the J call TRBJ1-1; D is undetermined. The ends were cut back, 5 bases at V and 0 bases at J, with 7 bases in the middle. The CDR3 has 13 amino acids. The germline V gene encodes CDR1 MNHEY and CDR2 SVGEGT. The CDR3: CASSNTVNTEAFF. DNA of the CDR3: TGTGCCAGCAGTAATACAGTGAACACTGAAGCTTTCTTT.

This clonotype was picked up many times. CDR3 in DNA: TGTGCCAGCAGTATACTCCCCACAGATACGCAGTATTTT. This encodes CASSILPTDTQYF. The chain joins TRBV28 to TRBJ2-3; D remains unclear. V shed 5 bases and J shed 2 bases, with 8 bases lying between them. This CDR3 comprises 13 residues. The V gene's germline CDR1 is MDHEN and CDR2 SYDVKM.

The chain is built from TRBV29-1 and TRBJ1-2; possible D gene TRBD1, 6 bases. V was cut by 6 bases and J by 8 bases, with 13 bases left in between. CDR3 length: 11 residues. Germline loops: CDR1 SQVTM, CDR2 ANQGSEA. The chain's CDR3 is CSVVTGHGYTF. DNA of the CDR3: TGCAGCGTCGTTACAGGGCACGGCTACACCTTC.

This chain connects TRBV20-1 to TRBJ2-3; 11 nucleotides align to TRBD2. Germline V CDR1 and CDR2: DFQATT, SNEGSKA (reference sequence). J was trimmed by 3 bases and V by 0 bases; bases with no gene match: 8. The CDR3 length is 17 residues. The CDR3 nucleotides read TGCAGTGCTAGAGATAGCGGGGGGGCCGGTGTAACAGATACGCAGTATTTT. It specifies CSARDSGGAGVTDTQYF.

The genes are TRBV2 and TRBJ1-1; D is unresolved. The CDR3 runs to 14 residues. V lost 6 bases and J 5 bases, leaving 16 bases between the germline ends. Germline V gives CDR1 SNHLY, CDR2 FYNNEI. The CDR3 is CASRLIGDRTEAFF. The CDR3 bases are TGTGCCAGCAGGTTAATTGGCGATCGGACTGAAGCTTTCTTT.

This clonotype was counted a few times. The rearrangement links TRBV28 to TRBJ2-2; D tentatively reads TRBD1 or TRBD2 (5 bases each). V was clipped by 4 bases and J by 4 bases, with 16 bases between them. The CDR3 has 16 amino acids. Germline-derived CDR1 and CDR2 are MDHEN and SYDVKM. This CDR3 reads CASSWPGTGSTGELFF. The CDR3, as DNA: TGTGCCAGCAGTTGGCCCGGGACCGGAAGCACCGGGGAGCTGTTTTTT. The variable domain in full, with the rest retrieved from reference TRBV28 and TRBJ2-2, is DVKVTQSSRYLVKRTGEKVFLECVQDMDHENMFWYRQDPGLGLRLIYFSYDVKMKEKGDIPEGYSVSREKKERFSLILESASTNQTSMYLCASSWPGTGSTGELFFGEGSRLTVL.

This clonotype came up a few times. J is TRBJ2-3 and V is TRBV10-3, with D unresolved. CDR3 size: 13 residues. In germline, CDR1 is ENHRY, CDR2 SYGVKD. Trimming left V 4 bases short and J 4 bases short, with 9 bases between. The CDR3 loop reads CAISGTAADTQYF. DNA for the CDR3: TGTGCCATCAGTGGTACGGCGGCAGATACGCAGTATTTT.